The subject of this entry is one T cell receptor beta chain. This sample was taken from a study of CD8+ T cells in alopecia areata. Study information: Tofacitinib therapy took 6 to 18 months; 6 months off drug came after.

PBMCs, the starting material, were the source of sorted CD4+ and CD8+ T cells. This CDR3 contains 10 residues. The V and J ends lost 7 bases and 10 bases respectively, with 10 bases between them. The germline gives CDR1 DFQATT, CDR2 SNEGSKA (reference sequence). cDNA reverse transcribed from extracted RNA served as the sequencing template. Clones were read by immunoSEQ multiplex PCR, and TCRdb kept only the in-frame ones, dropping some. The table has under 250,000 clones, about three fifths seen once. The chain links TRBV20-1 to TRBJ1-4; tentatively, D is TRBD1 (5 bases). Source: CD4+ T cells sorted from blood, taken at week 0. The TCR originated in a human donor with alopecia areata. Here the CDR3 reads CSVRDGKLFF. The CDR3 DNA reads TGCAGTGTGAGGGACGGAAAACTGTTTTTT.